The rows below give T cell receptor beta chains drawn from one sample of a study of PD-1 blockade in classical Hodgkin lymphoma. Sequencing used immunoSEQ multiplex PCR; TCRdb keeps in-frame clones, though not all of them. The sample contains around 93,000 clones, around 80% of which appear only once. Sequenced here: peripheral blood mononuclear cells (PBMCs), sampled before the fourth cycle of nivolumab. These TCRs come from a human donor with classical Hodgkin lymphoma. Each CDR3 is given with its conserved first and last residue. D genes are given only for firm matches. Some rows mark clone size as missing; the rest say once, few, many or name a class of expanded clone.

DNA | CDR3 | size | J | D | V
TGTGCCAGCAGACCGACAGGGGCCCGATATTCACCCCTCCACTTT | CASRPTGARYSPLHF | NA | TRBJ1-6 | TRBD1 | TRBV6-6
TGTGCCAGTAGTGAACGGGGGACTGTCCTATTAAAGCAGTACTTC | CASSERGTVLLKQYF | NA | TRBJ2-7 | NA | TRBV19
TGTGCCAGCAGTACGACAGGGGGAAGGACTGAAGCTTTCTTT | CASSTTGGRTEAFF | NA | TRBJ1-1 | TRBD1 | TRBV6-6
TGTGCCAGTAGTAGGGCTAGCGGGAGCTCCTACGAGCAGTACTTC | CASSRASGSSYEQYF | many | TRBJ2-7 | TRBD2 | TRBV19
TGTGCCAGCAGTGAATTAAGGGGCTACACCTTC | CASSELRGYTF | NA | TRBJ1-2 | NA | TRBV6-5
TGTGCCAGCAGCGTCACTGGTAATGAGCAGTTCTTC | CASSVTGNEQFF | NA | TRBJ2-1 | NA | TRBV5-5
TGTGCCAGCAGTCCGCAACCGGGGGGCACTGAAGCTTTCTTT | CASSPQPGGTEAFF | NA | TRBJ1-1 | NA | TRBV6-5
TGTGCCAGCAGCCCCGGACAGGGTGGGAACGAGCAGTACTTC | CASSPGQGGNEQYF | NA | TRBJ2-7 | TRBD1 | TRBV7-2
TGTGCCAGCAGCCAGACAGGGCAGGGGGTACAGCCCCAGCATTTT | CASSQTGQGVQPQHF | NA | TRBJ1-5 | TRBD1 | TRBV7-6
TGTGCCAGCAGCTCCGGGACAGGGTACACCGGGGAGCTGTTTTTT | CASSSGTGYTGELFF | few | TRBJ2-2 | TRBD1 | TRBV5-6
TGTGCCAGTAGTGTTACAGGGCACAATTCACCCCTCCACTTT | CASSVTGHNSPLHF | NA | TRBJ1-6 | NA | TRBV19
TGTGCCAGCAGCTTAATAGGGGGTCAGCCCCAGCATTTT | CASSLIGGQPQHF | few | TRBJ1-5 | NA | TRBV7-3
TGTGCCAGCACCGACCGGGATAGGGACAACACAGATACGCAGTATTTT | CASTDRDRDNTDTQYF | NA | TRBJ2-3 | NA | TRBV2
TGCGCCAGCAGGTTTCGGCAGAACACCGGGGAGCTGTTTTTT | CASRFRQNTGELFF | NA | TRBJ2-2 | NA | TRBV5-1
TGTGCCAGCAGCCCCTCATATACAGGGGGCAGCGAAAAACTGTTTTTT | CASSPSYTGGSEKLFF | NA | TRBJ1-4 | TRBD1 | TRBV7-9
TGTGCCAGCAGGGGAGGGACTGAAGCTTTCTTT | CASRGGTEAFF | NA | TRBJ1-1 | NA | TRBV7-6
TGTGCCAGCAGCTTGGGACTCCAAGAGACCCAGTACTTC | CASSLGLQETQYF | NA | TRBJ2-5 | NA | TRBV5-8
TGTGCCAGCAGTTCTTACGACAGGCCCCGAAACACCATATATTTT | CASSSYDRPRNTIYF | NA | TRBJ1-3 | NA | TRBV28
TGTGCCAGCAGTTACGGGACAGGGGGTTTTGAAGCTTTCTTT | CASSYGTGGFEAFF | NA | TRBJ1-1 | TRBD1 | TRBV6-6
TGCGCCAGCAGCTTGGGTCGGGGGCTTAGCGCCTACGAGCAGTACTTC | CASSLGRGLSAYEQYF | NA | TRBJ2-7 | NA | TRBV5-1
TGTGCCAGTAGTATAGGGACAGGGGACTACGAGCAGTACTTC | CASSIGTGDYEQYF | NA | TRBJ2-7 | TRBD1 | TRBV19
TGTGCCAGCAGTTACGTCCGGGGGAGCCGACCTGGCGAGCAGTACTTC | CASSYVRGSRPGEQYF | NA | TRBJ2-7 | NA | TRBV6-5
TGTGCCAGCTCACAACTACAGGGGGCAGGGGAAAAACTGTTTTTT | CASSQLQGAGEKLFF | once | TRBJ1-4 | TRBD1 | TRBV18